Below, 11 T cell receptor beta chains from the same sample are listed, as sequenced in a study of early T cells in non-severe SARS-CoV-2 infection. In TCRdb, the 5' RACE reads were re-called with MiXCR into one record per CDR3 protein. This sample has about 35,000 distinct CDR3 sequences, with 5.5% to 7.5% found just once. Material: whole blood. The source is an adult who was a healthcare worker with PCR-confirmed SARS-CoV-2 infection or an uninfected control (not recorded which).

There are many counts of this clonotype. This chain links TRBV20-1 with TRBJ2-3; the match to TRBD1 covers 8 bases. The V and J ends lost 5 bases and 5 bases, in that order; junction bases with no gene match: 12. CDR1 and CDR2 (germline): DFQATT, SNEGSKA (reference sequence). This CDR3 has 15 residues. The CDR3 sequence: CSAPSPRGREDTQYF. DNA of the CDR3: TGCAGTGCTCCGTCTCCCAGGGGGCGGGAAGATACGCAGTATTTT.

This clonotype was observed at least ten times. The CDR3 DNA reads TGTGCCAGTAGATCCGGGACAGGGGAGAACTATGGCTACACCTTC. This encodes CASRSGTGENYGYTF. The chain links TRBV19 to TRBJ1-2, with TRBD1 identical over 10 bases. V dropped 6 bases and J dropped 2; count of bases not matched to a gene: 6. The CDR3 contains 15 residues. In germline, CDR1 is LNHDA, CDR2 SQIVND (reference sequence).

This clonotype has a count of ten or more. The chain carries TRBV12-3 or TRBV12-4 and TRBJ2-7; 10 bases are shared with TRBD2. This CDR3 is built from 15 residues. The V gene end was trimmed by 5 bases and the J gene end by 0 bases; junction bases not matched to a gene: 4. DNA of the CDR3: TGTGCCAGCAGTACCGCTAGCGGGGGCTCCTACGAGCAGTACTTC. It codes for CASSTASGGSYEQYF.

This clonotype was counted ten times or more. V and J are TRBV7-8 and TRBJ1-1; the D is unclear. Deletions cut 1 base from V and 4 bases from J, with 7 bases between. Per germline, CDR1 SGHVS and CDR2 FQNEAQ. This CDR3 has 13 amino acids. The CDR3: CASSLGGGTEAFF. DNA for the CDR3: TGTGCCAGCAGCTTAGGAGGTGGCACTGAAGCTTTCTTT.

This clonotype showed up many times. The CDR3 is CASSFRRGGSNEQFF. CDR3 nucleotides: TGTGCCAGCAGTTTCCGGCGGGGGGGCAGCAATGAGCAGTTCTTC. The chain recombines TRBV27 with TRBJ2-1, with TRBD2 identical over 9 bases. V lost 3 bases to trimming and J lost 6 bases; unmatched junction nucleotides: 6. CDR3 length: 15 amino acids. The germline V gene encodes CDR1 MNHEY and CDR2 SMNVEV (reference sequence).

This clonotype was counted at least ten times. The V and J genes are TRBV20-1 and TRBJ2-7, with 12 positions matching TRBD1. Trimming cost V 8 bases and J 6 bases; bases outside gene matches: 11. Germline lookup yields CDR1 DFQATT and CDR2 SNEGSKA (reference sequence). This CDR3 is 14 amino acids long. The CDR3 is CSLRGQGARSEQYF. The CDR3 DNA follows: TGCAGTTTACGGGGACAGGGGGCAAGAAGCGAGCAGTACTTC.

The V call is TRBV18, the J call TRBJ1-5; 8 nucleotides align to TRBD1. The CDR3 contains 14 residues. V lost 5 bases to trimming and J lost 7 bases; unmatched junction nucleotides: 7. The V gene's germline CDR1 is KGHSH and CDR2 LQKENI. CDR3 loop: CASSSDRGDQPQHF. CDR3 nucleotide sequence: TGTGCCAGCTCATCCGACAGGGGAGACCAGCCCCAGCATTTT.

This chain connects TRBV18 to TRBJ2-7; 10 bases align to TRBD1. V was clipped by 4 bases and J by 4 bases; unmatched bases: 1. There are 13 residues in the CDR3. Germline V gives CDR1 KGHSH, CDR2 LQKENI. This chain's CDR3 is CASSQGQGYEQYF. For the CDR3, the DNA is TGTGCCAGCTCACAGGGACAGGGGTACGAGCAGTACTTC.

In this sample, this clonotype turned up many times. The chain is built from TRBV29-1 and TRBJ1-4, with D hard to call. Germline V lookup: CDR1 SQVTM, CDR2 ANQGSEA. The length of the CDR3 is 14 residues. Trimming shortened V by 5 bases and J by 8 bases, and 18 bases separated the two germline ends. The CDR3 is CSVQGRGRREKLFF. CDR3 nucleotide sequence: TGCAGCGTTCAAGGTAGAGGGAGACGCGAAAAACTGTTTTTT.

This clonotype was seen repeatedly, ten times or more. The chain uses TRBV7-2 and TRBJ2-3, with D perhaps assigned TRBD1 or TRBD2 (6 bases each). Trimming cost V 5 bases and J 3 bases, with 18 bases left between them. This CDR3 has 16 amino acids. The V gene's germline CDR1 is SGHTA and CDR2 FQGNSA. The CDR3 region is CASSSFGGLSTDTQYF. The DNA for the CDR3 is TGTGCCAGCAGCAGTTTCGGGGGCTTGAGTACAGATACGCAGTATTTT.

This clonotype was recorded many times. Germline and junction disagree at one end, which may indicate a read error. The rearrangement uses TRBV6-1 and TRBJ2-7; 7 positions agree with TRBD1. The CDR3 consists of 14 residues. Germline V gene data show CDR1 as MNHNS and CDR2 as SASEGT. The CDR3 region is CASTGVPSSYEQYF. The CDR3 DNA sequence: TGTGCGAGCACAGGGGTCCCAAGCTCCTACGAGCAGTACTTC.